The 5 T cell receptor beta chains listed next were all sequenced from one sample in a study of cytomegalovirus exposure and HLA in healthy donors. The PCR was carried out with 60 Vbeta primers and 13 Jbeta primers. The table came from immunoSEQ multiplex PCR; TCRdb's copy has only in-frame clones and leaves some out. The sample shows 180,000 or so clones, almost 80% of them seen only once. Sample: PBMCs. The receptors were gathered from a man aged 50 to 60 in good health and CMV-seropositive.

The genes are TRBV13 and TRBJ1-1, with 8 bases identical to TRBD1. This CDR3 is built from 13 residues. Per germline, CDR1 PRHDT and CDR2 FYEKMQ (reference sequence). J gave up 10 bases and V 4 bases, and 8 bases lay outside the gene matches. The CDR3 loop reads CASSSRTGRLAFF. In DNA, the CDR3 is TGTGCCAGCAGCTCAAGGACAGGGCGCTTAGCTTTCTTT. The entire variable domain, with the rest obtained from reference TRBV13 and TRBJ1-1, is as follows: AAGVIQSPRHLIKEKRETATLKCYPIPRHDTVYWYQQGPGQDPQFLISFYEKMQSDKGSIPDRFSAQQFSDYHSELNMSSLELGDSALYFCASSSRTGRLAFFGQGTRLTVV.

This clone occurred once. V gene TRBV27 combines with J gene TRBJ2-3, with a possible D match to TRBD2 (6 bases). The CDR3 consists of 16 residues. Germline CDR1 and CDR2: MNHEY and SMNVEV (reference sequence). Trimming took 8 bases from V and 3 from J, leaving 21 bases between them. The CDR3 DNA follows: TGTGCCAGCTGCCCTACTAGCCCGGGTAGGACAGATACGCAGTATTTT. Translating gives CASCPTSPGRTDTQYF.

This chain connects TRBV6-1 to TRBJ1-5; 7 bases match TRBD1. CDR1 is MNHNS and CDR2 is SASEGT in the germline V gene. The V gene end was trimmed by 6 bases and the J gene end by 3 bases; junction bases not matched to a gene: 8. The CDR3 has 15 amino acids. CDR3 bases: TGTGCCAGCAGGATTACAGGGGTGAACAATCAGCCCCAGCATTTT. Protein sequence: CASRITGVNNQPQHF.

The chain has TRBV19 and TRBJ1-3; D ambiguous. Germline lookup yields CDR1 LNHDA and CDR2 SQIVND (reference sequence). This CDR3 comprises 15 residues. Trimming took off 3 bases at V and 2 bases at J, with 11 bases between the two ends. The CDR3 DNA reads as TGTGCCAGTAGTATTTGGGCAGCTACTGGAAACACCATATATTTT. It yields the protein CASSIWAATGNTIYF.

This chain connects TRBV30 to TRBJ2-5; 10 positions agree with TRBD2. Near its end, the DNA agrees better with TRBJ2-7, so the J call may be wrong. Germline loops: CDR1 GTSNPN, CDR2 SVGIG (reference sequence). There are 19 residues in the CDR3. This CDR3 is CAWSAFGTTTGLATYEQYF. The CDR3 coding sequence is TGTGCCTGGAGTGCCTTCGGGACAACTACGGGACTAGCGACCTACGAGCAGTACTTC.